One and the same sample provided the 21 T cell receptor beta chains below, sequenced in a study of Tregs in tolerant kidney transplant recipients. Libraries were prepared by immunoSEQ multiplex PCR; TCRdb keeps only in-frame clonotypes and omits some of them. The table shows 50,000 to 75,000 clones, with 75% to 90% occurring only once. The sample in question was Tregs from blood, obtained before the transplant. The receptor set was obtained from a human donor who received a combined kidney and bone marrow transplant.

The chain links TRBV4-1 to TRBJ2-2; the D gene could be TRBD1 or TRBD2 (5 bases each). There are 15 residues in the CDR3. Germline V gene lookup returns CDR1 MGHRA and CDR2 YSYEKL. Trimming removed 2 bases from V and 8 bases from J, with 15 bases in between. The CDR3 protein is CASSQRRDGVGELFF. The CDR3 DNA is TGCGCCAGCAGCCAAAGACGGGACGGTGTGGGGGAGCTGTTTTTT.

The sample holds a few counts of this clone. V usage is TRBV11-3 and J usage is TRBJ2-1; 7 bases are a match to TRBD1. Germline trimming cut 3 bases from V and 2 bases from J; bases unmatched to any gene: 7. CDR1 SGHNT and CDR2 YENEEA come from the germline V gene. This CDR3 region has 16 residues. The CDR3 DNA reads as TGTGCCAGCAGCTTGGGACAGCATCCCCCCTACAATGAGCAGTTCTTC. Translating it yields CASSLGQHPPYNEQFF.

The chain employs TRBV7-2 and TRBJ1-2; a weak D match, TRBD1 (6 bases). The CDR3 is 14 residues long. V lost 5 bases and J 7 bases, leaving 17 bases between the germline ends. Germline CDR1 and CDR2: SGHTA and FQGNSA. The CDR3: CASSPQLGTPGYTF. CDR3 nucleotides: TGTGCCAGCAGCCCACAGTTAGGGACACCTGGCTACACCTTC.

CDR3 coding DNA: TGCGCCAGCAGCTTGACAGGAGGGGCTAATCAGCCCCAGCATTTT. This sequence encodes CASSLTGGANQPQHF. The rearrangement uses TRBV5-1 and TRBJ1-5; the D gene is possibly TRBD1 (5 bases). The length of the CDR3 is 15 residues. The germline V gene encodes CDR1 SGHRS and CDR2 YFSETQ. V lost 1 base and J lost 4, with 12 bases in between.

The rearrangement links TRBV6-1 to TRBJ1-2; TRBD1 is a possible D gene (6 bases). The CDR3 sequence is 14 residues long. The germline CDR1 and CDR2 sequences are MNHNS and SASEGT. The V end was cut by 5 bases, the J end by 8 bases, with 18 bases between. The CDR3 region has the DNA TGTGCCAGCAGTCCGACAGGAACCTTGGGGGGCTACACCTTC. It specifies CASSPTGTLGGYTF.

This chain joins TRBV5-6 and TRBJ1-6; tentatively, D is TRBD1 (6 bases). This CDR3 spans 14 amino acids. From germline, CDR1 is SGHDT and CDR2 YYEEEE. The V and J ends lost 6 bases and 1 base respectively, with 8 bases between them. The CDR3 spells CASTRGSYNSPLHF. The CDR3 DNA reads as TGTGCCAGCACCAGGGGTTCCTATAATTCACCCCTCCACTTT.

The DNA of the CDR3 is TGCGCCAGCAGCCAGACCGAGGGCCTCAATGAGCAGTTCTTC. Amino acid sequence: CASSQTEGLNEQFF. J is TRBJ2-1 and V is TRBV4-3, with D possibly TRBD2 on 5 matching bases. The CDR3 is made up of 14 amino acids. Trimming stripped 3 bases from V and 6 bases from J, with 12 bases between. Germline V gene sequence: CDR1 LGHNA, CDR2 YSLEER.

The chain carries TRBV29-1 and TRBJ2-7, with 13 positions matching TRBD2. The length of the CDR3 is 16 residues. The germline gives CDR1 SQVTM, CDR2 ANQGSEA. The V gene end was trimmed by 7 bases and the J gene end by 4 bases; junction bases not matched to a gene: 13. This chain's CDR3 is CSAGNGLAGVGYEQYF. The CDR3 DNA is TGCAGCGCAGGAAATGGACTAGCGGGAGTCGGGTACGAGCAGTACTTC.

The V call is TRBV5-4, the J call TRBJ2-7, with 10 bases aligning to TRBD1. V lost 4 bases, J lost 3 bases, and 10 bases stayed unmatched. CDR1 is SGHNT and CDR2 is YYREEE in the germline V gene (reference sequence). The CDR3 has 16 residues. CDR3 loop: CASSDQDRGVVYEQYF. The DNA for the CDR3 is TGTGCCAGCAGCGATCAGGACAGGGGGGTGGTCTACGAGCAGTACTTC. Filled out from reference TRBV5-4 and TRBJ2-7, the complete variable domain reads ETGVTQSPTHLIKTRGQQVTLRCSSQSGHNTVSWYQQALGQGPQFIFQYYREEENGRGNFPPRFSGLQFPNYSSELNVNALELDDSALYLCASSDQDRGVVYEQYFGPGTRLTVT.

The chain uses TRBV18 and TRBJ1-1; D unclear. The V end was cut by 0 bases, the J end by 0 bases, with 14 bases between. Germline values: CDR1 KGHSH, CDR2 LQKENI. CDR3 length equals 17 residues. CDR3 region: CASSPPRAFGVNTEAFF. CDR3 DNA sequence: TGTGCCAGCTCACCACCGAGGGCATTCGGGGTGAACACTGAAGCTTTCTTT.

This chain joins TRBV7-9 and TRBJ1-2; D is uncertain. Trimming removed 1 base from V and 4 bases from J, with 13 bases in between. CDR3 size: 15 residues. Germline CDR1 SEHNR, CDR2 FQNEAQ (reference sequence). CDR3 nucleotide sequence: TGTGCCAGCAGCTTAGGAGCTTTGTCCGGCTATGGCTACACCTTC. The encoded protein is CASSLGALSGYGYTF.

The V and J genes are TRBV18 and TRBJ1-1; 7 bases align to TRBD1. Per the germline V gene, CDR1 is KGHSH and CDR2 is LQKENI. This CDR3 is built from 18 residues. Losses at the gene ends were 1 base for V and 1 base for J; bases not matched to a gene: 12. The CDR3 DNA is TGTGCCAGCTCACCACTCAATGGGGTACAGGGGAGGAACACTGAAGCTTTCTTT. It yields the protein CASSPLNGVQGRNTEAFF.

V is TRBV7-2 and J is TRBJ1-3; the D is unclear. The CDR3 has 14 amino acids. V was shortened by 8 bases and J by 0 bases, with 11 bases between the two germline ends. The germline gives CDR1 SGHTA, CDR2 FQGNSA. The chain's CDR3 is CASSGRSSGNTIYF. The CDR3 region has the DNA TGTGCCAGCTCGGGCCGTAGCTCTGGAAACACCATATATTTT. Variable domain in full (rest from reference TRBV7-2 and TRBJ1-3): GAGVSQSPSNKVTEKGKDVELRCDPISGHTALYWYRQSLGQGLEFLIYFQGNSAPDKSGLPSDRFSAERTGGSVSTLTIQRTQQEDSAVYLCASSGRSSGNTIYFGEGSWLTVV.

The gene calls are TRBV6-1 and TRBJ1-2; a weak D match, TRBD1 (6 bases). The CDR3 is made up of 12 amino acids. The germline gives CDR1 MNHNS, CDR2 SASEGT. The germline V and J ends were trimmed by 6 bases and 13 bases, with 18 bases remaining between them. CDR3 region: CASRTPQGLLTF. CDR3 sequence (DNA): TGTGCCAGCAGGACGCCGCAGGGGTTGCTCACCTTC.

In this sample, this clone turned up a few times. The rearrangement joins TRBV10-2 to TRBJ2-7; TRBD1 is a possible D gene (6 bases). This CDR3 contains 16 residues. With 7 bases removed from V and 0 bases from J, the gap between germline ends came to 19 bases. CDR1 and CDR2 from the germline V gene are WSHSY and SAAADI. The CDR3 sequence: CASTELEGQSSYEQYF. CDR3 nucleotide sequence: TGCGCCAGCACCGAACTTGAAGGACAGAGCTCCTACGAGCAGTACTTC.

V and J are TRBV27 and TRBJ2-4; D is perhaps TRBD1 (6 bases). The CDR3 has 15 residues. Deletions cut 6 bases from V and 2 bases from J, with 14 bases between. Germline assignment: CDR1 MNHEY and CDR2 SMNVEV (reference sequence). CDR3 in amino acids: CASRTRTDTKNIQYF. In nucleotides, the CDR3 is TGTGCCAGCAGAACCCGGACAGACACCAAAAACATTCAGTACTTC.

CDR3: CASSIAGSGGMETQYF. Written as DNA, the CDR3 is TGTGCCAGTAGTATAGCGGGTAGCGGGGGAATGGAGACCCAGTACTTC. The chain is built from TRBV19 and TRBJ2-5, with 9 bases identical to TRBD2. Germline values: CDR1 LNHDA, CDR2 SQIVND (reference sequence). J gave up 5 bases and V 1 base, and 8 bases lay outside the gene matches. The CDR3 is 16 amino acids.

Worth noting for this clone: In the same sample, other DNA sequences code for this CDR3. The chain couples TRBV11-3 to TRBJ2-5; 10 bases agree with TRBD1. V gave up 1 base and J gave up 2 bases; unmatched junction bases: 4. The CDR3 has 16 amino acids. Germline V gene lookup returns CDR1 SGHNT and CDR2 YENEEA. CDR3 region: CASSLGDRGGQETQYF. CDR3 nucleotides: TGTGCCAGCAGCTTAGGGGACAGGGGAGGACAAGAGACCCAGTACTTC.

The rearrangement links TRBV5-6 to TRBJ2-7; D tentatively reads TRBD1 or TRBD2 (5 bases each). The germline CDR1 and CDR2 sequences are SGHDT and YYEEEE. V was pared by 3 bases and J by 2 bases, with 12 bases between. The CDR3 loop spans 14 amino acids. CDR3 nucleotides: TGTGCCAGCAGCTCCCGGGACGGAACCTACGAGCAGTACTTC. Translating it yields CASSSRDGTYEQYF.

This chain links TRBV13 with TRBJ1-3; D is uncertain. With 8 bases removed from V and 2 bases from J, the gap between germline ends came to 13 bases. The length of the CDR3 is 14 residues. Germline V lookup: CDR1 PRHDT, CDR2 FYEKMQ (reference sequence). The CDR3 DNA reads as TGTGCCAGCCGGGCTTGGACCCCTGGAAACACCATATATTTT. This translates into CASRAWTPGNTIYF.

V is TRBV18 and J is TRBJ2-1, with D tentatively TRBD1 (6 bases). The CDR3 spans 14 residues. V lost 2 bases to trimming and J lost 10 bases, with 15 bases between them. CDR1 and CDR2 (germline): KGHSH, LQKENI. The CDR3 loop is CASSPWGHPQEQFF. The CDR3 nucleotides read TGTGCCAGCTCACCATGGGGGCACCCTCAAGAGCAGTTCTTC.